This is a list of T cell receptor beta chains from one sample in a study of post-analysis software for immune sequencing data. In TCRdb, the PCR reads were re-called with MiXCR into one record per CDR3 protein. The sample carries 650,000 to 850,000 distinct CDR3 sequences, about 50% recorded once. The sample taken for sequencing was blood. The receptors come from a girl aged 5 to 17 with multiple sclerosis. Each CDR3 is given with its conserved first and last residue. A D gene is named only where the DNA matches it firmly. Clone size is shown for a subset of rows, as once, few, many or a class of expanded clone.

TRBV9,TRBD2,.,TRBJ2-7,TGTGCCAGCAGCGCCGGGACTAGCGGGACCGAGCAGTACTTC,CASSAGTSGTEQYF
TRBV20-1,TRBD2,few,TRBJ2-3,TGCAGTGCTAGACCCGGACTAGCGGGAGGATCTAGTACAGATACGCAGTATTTT,CSARPGLAGGSSTDTQYF
TRBV18,TRBD2,.,TRBJ2-1,TGTGCCAGCTCCCCGCTAGCGGGAGGGCCGGCGATGGCGTACAATGAGCAGTTCTTC,CASSPLAGGPAMAYNEQFF
TRBV7-9,.,.,TRBJ2-7,TGTGCCAGCAGCTTAGAGCCAGACAGCTACGAGCAGTACTTC,CASSLEPDSYEQYF
TRBV11-2,TRBD2,.,TRBJ2-4,TGTGCCAGCAGCTTAGAGGGACTAACCTTGGAGCAGTACTTC,CASSLEGLTLEQYF
TRBV4-1,.,.,TRBJ2-1,TGCGCCAGCAGCCAGACCAACTATGGCAATGAGCAGTTCTTC,CASSQTNYGNEQFF
TRBV7-9,TRBD2,.,TRBJ2-3,TGTGCCAGCAGCTTAAGTTTGGCGGGAGTGATAACAGATACGCAGTATTTT,CASSLSLAGVITDTQYF
TRBV5-1,.,.,TRBJ2-1,TGCGCCAGCAGGTCCTCGGCGGCCGGCGTAGACAATGAGCAGTTCTTC,CASRSSAAGVDNEQFF
TRBV9,TRBD1,many,TRBJ1-2,TGTGCCAGCAGCATCGGACAGGGTGATTATGGCTACACCTTC,CASSIGQGDYGYTF
TRBV10-3,.,.,TRBJ2-5,TGTGCCATCAGCCAGGCGGGGGAGACCCAGTACTTC,CAISQAGETQYF
TRBV4-1,.,few,TRBJ1-5,TGCGCCAGCAGCCAAGATACCGCGCGCGCTCAGCCCCAGCATTTT,CASSQDTARAQPQHF
TRBV5-1,TRBD2,.,TRBJ2-7,TGCGCCAGCAGCCTAAACGGGACTAGCGGGAGGAGCTCCTACGAGCAGTACTTC,CASSLNGTSGRSSYEQYF
TRBV29-1,.,.,TRBJ2-5,TGCAGCGGTCTAGAGACCCAGTACTTC,CSGLETQYF
TRBV7-9,.,.,TRBJ1-6,TGTGCCAGCAGCTTGCAGGAACCGGCTTCACCCCTCCACTTT,CASSLQEPASPLHF
TRBV7-6,TRBD2,.,TRBJ2-1,TGTGCCAGCAGCGGACGGTTGGCGGGAGGGAGCTCCTACAATGAGCAGTTCTTC,CASSGRLAGGSSYNEQFF
TRBV29-1,.,few,TRBJ2-5,TGCAGCGTTGAAGAAGGGTACAGCGGTCCATCTGGGACCCAGTACTTC,CSVEEGYSGPSGTQYF
TRBV10-3,.,.,TRBJ2-3,TGTGCCATCAGGCCCGGGACCCTCGCGCCAGATACGCAGTATTTT,CAIRPGTLAPDTQYF
TRBV10-3,TRBD1,few,TRBJ2-6,TGTGCCATCAGTGAGTCTTCGGACAGGGGCCTAATCTCTGGGGCCAACGTCCTGACTTTC,CAISESSDRGLISGANVLTF
TRBV6-5,.,.,TRBJ2-1,TGTGCCAGCAGTAAACCCAGGCTGAATGAGCAGTTCTTC,CASSKPRLNEQFF
TRBV9,.,few,TRBJ2-6,TGTGCCAGCAGCGGGAACAGGTTGGAAGGCGACAGGGCCAACGTCCTGACTTTC,CASSGNRLEGDRANVLTF
TRBV5-6,.,.,TRBJ2-1,TGTGCCAGCATGAAAGCCCACAATGAGCAGTTCTTC,CASMKAHNEQFF
TRBV20-1,.,.,TRBJ1-2,TGCAGTGCTAGTCCGCAGGGACATGGCTACACCTTC,CSASPQGHGYTF
TRBV5-1,.,.,TRBJ2-1,TGCGCCAGCAGCTTATTGTCCTCCCGGGATGAGCAGTTCTTC,CASSLLSSRDEQFF
TRBV5-1,.,.,TRBJ2-1,TGCGCCAGCAGCTCCCCGAGCGGGAATGAGCAGTTCTTC,CASSSPSGNEQFF
TRBV7-2,.,few,TRBJ2-7,TGTGCCAGCAGCTTAGTAGCTCAAAGCTCCTACGAGCAGTACTTC,CASSLVAQSSYEQYF
TRBV15,TRBD1,few,TRBJ2-5,TGTGCCACCAGCAGGAACCCAGACAGGGGCCAAGAGACCCAGTACTTC,CATSRNPDRGQETQYF
TRBV5-6,TRBD1,.,TRBJ2-7,TGTGCCAGCAGCTTGATACAGGGGGGCTACGAGCAGTACTTC,CASSLIQGGYEQYF
TRBV20-1,.,once,TRBJ2-3,TGCAGTGCGGGGGACCCCGGGGGCACAGATACGCAGTATTTT,CSAGDPGGTDTQYF
TRBV10-3,.,few,TRBJ2-7,TGTGCCATCAGAGACGGGAAGGTGACCTCCTACGAGCAGTACTTC,CAIRDGKVTSYEQYF
TRBV20-1,TRBD1,.,TRBJ1-2,TGCAGTGCTAGCGGGGGGCTGACAGGGGGCGTCTATGGCTACACCTTC,CSASGGLTGGVYGYTF
TRBV3-1,TRBD2,.,TRBJ2-1,TGTGCCAGCAGCCCGAGGACTAGCGGGCCTTACAATGAGCAGTTCTTC,CASSPRTSGPYNEQFF
TRBV7-6,TRBD1,.,TRBJ2-2,TGTGCCAGCAGCTTCCAGACGGGACAGGGGGCGAGGGCCGGGGAGCTGTTTTTT,CASSFQTGQGARAGELFF
TRBV4-2,TRBD1,few,TRBJ2-7,TGTGCCAGCAGCCCCACAGGGGGCGCTTACGAGCAGTACTTC,CASSPTGGAYEQYF
TRBV14,.,.,TRBJ1-2,TGTGCCAGCAGCCAATTCACCCGGATTGGCTACACCTTC,CASSQFTRIGYTF
TRBV5-1,.,few,TRBJ1-1,TGCGCCAGCAGCCCCAGGGGACAGAACACTGAAGCTTTCTTT,CASSPRGQNTEAFF
TRBV6-5,.,.,TRBJ2-3,TGTGCCAGCAGTTACTCCAGGTTCACAGATACGCAGTATTTT,CASSYSRFTDTQYF
TRBV11-2,TRBD2,few,TRBJ2-4,TGTGCCAGCAGCCGGACTAGCGGGGGGTACATTCAGTACTTC,CASSRTSGGYIQYF
TRBV7-3,TRBD2,few,TRBJ2-7,TGTGCCAGCAGCTCATACAGCGGGGGGGCATACGAGCAGTACTTC,CASSSYSGGAYEQYF
TRBV20-1,TRBD1,.,TRBJ1-1,TGCAGTGCTATAGACAGGGGGCGCGGGGGTGAAGCTTTCTTT,CSAIDRGRGGEAFF
TRBV4-1,TRBD2,few,TRBJ2-5,TGCGCCAGCAGCCAAGATAGCCCAGCGGGAATGCAAGAGACCCAGTACTTC,CASSQDSPAGMQETQYF
TRBV7-9,.,.,TRBJ2-5,TGTGCCAGCAGGTCCAGCTGGACAGTCCAAGAGACCCAGTACTTC,CASRSSWTVQETQYF
TRBV6-6,TRBD2,.,TRBJ2-5,TGTGCCAGCAGGCAGGGACTAGCGGGAGCGATTTGGGAGACCCAGTACTTC,CASRQGLAGAIWETQYF
TRBV29-1,.,few,TRBJ2-3,TGCAGCGTGGATCCGGGGGCTAGCACAGATACGCAGTATTTT,CSVDPGASTDTQYF
TRBV20-1,.,.,TRBJ2-7,TGCAGTGCTAGGAGGACAGTTACGAGCTCCTACGAGCAGTACTTC,CSARRTVTSSYEQYF
TRBV9,TRBD2,.,TRBJ2-5,TGTGCCAGCAGCGGCGGGGGGCTAACGAAGACCCAGTACTTC,CASSGGGLTKTQYF
TRBV2,.,few,TRBJ2-3,TGTGCCAGTGTCGGCGGTTTCACAGATACGCAGTATTTT,CASVGGFTDTQYF
TRBV10-3,.,.,TRBJ1-2,TGTGCCATCAGTGAGTCTGGGAACCCAAGCGGCTACACCTTC,CAISESGNPSGYTF
TRBV7-3,.,.,TRBJ2-1,TGTGCCAGCAGCCCCGATCCCTTTCGCAATGAGCAGTTCTTC,CASSPDPFRNEQFF
TRBV2,.,.,TRBJ1-5,TGTGCCAGCAGCCCTACCCCGGGACAGCCCCAGCATTTT,CASSPTPGQPQHF
TRBV5-1,TRBD1,once,TRBJ2-7,TGCGCCAGCAGCATCAGGACAGGGGCCTCCTACGAGCAGTACTTC,CASSIRTGASYEQYF
TRBV6-2/TRBV6-3,.,few,TRBJ2-5,TGTGCCACCGGACAGACAAAAGAGACCCAGTACTTC,CATGQTKETQYF